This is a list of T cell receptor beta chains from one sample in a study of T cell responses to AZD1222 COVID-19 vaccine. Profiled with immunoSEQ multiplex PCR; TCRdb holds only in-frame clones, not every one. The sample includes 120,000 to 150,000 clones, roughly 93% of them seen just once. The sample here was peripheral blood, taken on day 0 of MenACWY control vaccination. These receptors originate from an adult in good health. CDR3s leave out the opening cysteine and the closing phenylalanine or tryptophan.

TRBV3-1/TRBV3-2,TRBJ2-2,ASSQGTGVGGELF
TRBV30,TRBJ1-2,AWSLTSNYGYT
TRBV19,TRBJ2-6,ASSDEGTGSGANVLT
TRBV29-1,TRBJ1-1,SGQGSEAF
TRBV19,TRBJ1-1,ASRKRGQGTGTEAF
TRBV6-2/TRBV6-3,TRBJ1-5,ASSYPRRVSRNQPQH
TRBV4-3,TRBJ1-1,ASSQGRQKLNTEAF
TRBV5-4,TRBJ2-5,ASSLDTQETQY
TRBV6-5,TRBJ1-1,ASSLGGEVNTEAF
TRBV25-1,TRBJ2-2,ASSENGVEEYTGELF
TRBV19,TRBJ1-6,ASSIDRAPNSPLH
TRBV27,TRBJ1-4,ASKIGDTRNEKLF
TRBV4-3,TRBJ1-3,ASSQERGFGNTIY
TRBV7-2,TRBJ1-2,ASSLGSGNGYT
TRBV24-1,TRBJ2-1,ATPTRTSVNYRNNEQF
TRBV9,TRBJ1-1,ASSVGTSTEAF
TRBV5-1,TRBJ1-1,ASSLGARWDTEAF
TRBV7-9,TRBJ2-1,ASSLVIGLGDVNEQF
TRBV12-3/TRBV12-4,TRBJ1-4,ASSSHEKLF
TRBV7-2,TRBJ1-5,ASSLAGTGNQPQH
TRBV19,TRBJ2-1,ASSMPSRGGLQF
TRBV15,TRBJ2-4,ATSRDLVEASGGRDIQY
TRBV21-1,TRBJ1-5,ASSKSDLLPLYQPQH
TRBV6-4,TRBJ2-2,ASSVGTDTGELF
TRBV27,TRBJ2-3,ASSPPPRTLTLGTDTQY
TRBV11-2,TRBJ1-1,ATTGTGVSDTEAF
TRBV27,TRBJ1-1,ASSQTGGALRTEAF
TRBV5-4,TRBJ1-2,ASSFGESGYT
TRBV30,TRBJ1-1,AWVLGGLTEAF
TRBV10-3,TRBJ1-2,AISESGLGYT
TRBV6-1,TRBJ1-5,ASSEQVADQPQH
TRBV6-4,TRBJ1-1,ASSTGDMNTEAF
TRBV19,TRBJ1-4,ASIPGAGEKLF
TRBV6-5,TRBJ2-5,ASSYQGGRGQETQY
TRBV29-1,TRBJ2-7,SVGQGSYEQY
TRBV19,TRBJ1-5,ASSINRDQPQH
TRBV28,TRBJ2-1,ASGRGGDSNEQF
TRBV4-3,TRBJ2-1,ASSQEMLGNEQF
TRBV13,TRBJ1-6,ASSLGQGRPPLH
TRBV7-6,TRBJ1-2,ASSSGTYLYSHGYT
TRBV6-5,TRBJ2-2,ASRPTGADTGELF
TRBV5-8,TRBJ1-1,ASSLEGNTEAF
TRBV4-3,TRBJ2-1,ASSHGTGVEQF
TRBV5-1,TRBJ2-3,ASSWLYTDTQY
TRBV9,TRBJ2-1,ASQRGVYNEQF
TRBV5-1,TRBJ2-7,ASSLGVFSYEQY
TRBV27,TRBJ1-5,ASSPGTPSQPQH
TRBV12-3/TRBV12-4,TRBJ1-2,ASTKETGGYT
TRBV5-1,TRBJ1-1,ASSLQGWGMNTEAF